One sample yielded the 16 T cell receptor beta chains listed below, sequenced in a study of blood T cells in healthy people across ages. Sample-barcoded 5' priming and a J-beta primer mix drove a second PCR of roughly 7 to 11 cycles. TCRdb re-derived calls from the 5' RACE reads in MiXCR, one entry per CDR3 protein. This table has roughly 1,500,000 distinct CDR3 sequences, roughly 45% appearing once. The sample taken for sequencing was blood. The receptors derive from a woman aged 18-29 years in good health.

The genes are TRBV18 and TRBJ2-7; D perhaps matches TRBD1 (6 bases). CDR1 is KGHSH and CDR2 is LQKENI in the germline V gene. CDR3 length: 14 residues. V gave up 10 bases and J gave up 1 base, with 17 bases separating them. DNA of the CDR3: TGTGCCACCTCGACAGGAATCTCTTCCTACGAGCAGTACTTC. It yields the protein CATSTGISSYEQYF.

This chain uses TRBV12-3 or TRBV12-4 with TRBJ2-4; 8 positions match TRBD1. The better agreement between TRBJ2-5 and the DNA end casts doubt on the J call. This CDR3 contains 14 residues. CDR3 residues: CASSRSGGEETQYF. CDR3 sequence (DNA): TGTGCCAGCAGCCGATCAGGGGGCGAGGAGACCCAGTACTTC.

This clonotype occurred many times. The chain employs TRBV5-5 and TRBJ2-1; 12 nucleotides line up with TRBD2. The CDR3 totals 16 residues. Germline CDR1 SGHKS, CDR2 YYEKEE (reference sequence). V lost 4 bases, J lost 4 bases, and 6 bases stayed unmatched. The CDR3 bases are TGTGCCAGCAGCCAGAGACTAGCGGGAGCATACAATGAGCAGTTCTTC. It codes for CASSQRLAGAYNEQFF.

V gene TRBV27 combines with J gene TRBJ2-7; a weak D match, TRBD1 (6 bases). This CDR3 region has 14 residues. Germline CDR1 and CDR2: MNHEY and SMNVEV (reference sequence). Trimming removed 4 bases at V and 4 bases at J, with 14 bases between. CDR3 amino acids: CASSSRQALYEQYF. DNA for the CDR3: TGTGCCAGCAGTTCGCGACAGGCCTTGTACGAGCAGTACTTC.

The chain is built from TRBV12-3 or TRBV12-4 and TRBJ2-5; TRBD2 agrees at 13 bases. V lost 6 bases to trimming and J lost 11 bases; unmatched junction nucleotides: 15. This CDR3 region has 16 residues. The CDR3: CASSLTSGRRSNEQYF. CDR3 nucleotides: TGTGCCAGCAGCCTGACTAGCGGGAGGAGATCCAATGAGCAGTACTTC.

This clonotype has more than one count but fewer than ten. The rearrangement joins TRBV20-1 to TRBJ2-1, with TRBD2 identical over 10 bases. Germline trimming cut 0 bases from V and 10 bases from J; bases unmatched to any gene: 18. Per germline, CDR1 DFQATT and CDR2 SNEGSKA (reference sequence). This CDR3 comprises 18 residues. In DNA, the CDR3 is TGCAGTGCTAGAGAGTCGACTAGCGGGTTAGGCGCCTTCAGCGAGCAGTTCTTC. Its translation: CSARESTSGLGAFSEQFF.

The V call is TRBV3-1, the J call TRBJ1-1, with a weak D call TRBD1 (5 bases). CDR3 size: 16 residues. Germline V gives CDR1 LGHDT, CDR2 YNNKEL (reference sequence). Trimming removed 2 bases at V and 0 bases at J, with 13 bases between. CDR3 sequence: CASSQPEEGMNTEAFF. The CDR3 DNA sequence: TGTGCCAGCAGCCAACCAGAGGAGGGGATGAACACTGAAGCTTTCTTT. The full variable domain, rest sourced from reference TRBV3-1 and TRBJ1-1, is DTAVSQTPKYLVTQMGNDKSIKCEQNLGHDTMYWYKQDSKKFLKIMFSYNNKELIINETVPNRFSPKSPDKAHLNLHINSLELGDSAVYFCASSQPEEGMNTEAFFGQGTRLTVV.

As regards this clonotype: A read error may produce the germline difference seen at one junction end. This chain links TRBV5-6 with TRBJ2-5, with 13 bases lining up with TRBD2. CDR1 and CDR2 (germline): SGHDT, YYEEEE. The CDR3 sequence is 13 residues long. The CDR3 DNA is TGTGCCGGCAGGACTAGCGGGAGCAATGAGCAGTACTTC. The encoded protein is CAGRTSGSNEQYF.

The CDR3 region is CSARTGANQPQHF. CDR3 DNA sequence: TGCAGTGCTCGGACAGGAGCTAATCAGCCCCAGCATTTT. The chain carries TRBV20-1 and TRBJ1-5, with 7 bases aligning to TRBD1. CDR1 and CDR2 from the germline V gene are DFQATT and SNEGSKA (reference sequence). With V trimmed by 5 bases and J by 4 bases, 5 bases remained unmatched. The CDR3 has 13 amino acids.

The chain's CDR3 is CASSLGAADTIYF. CDR3 DNA sequence: TGTGCCAGCAGCTTAGGGGCGGCGGACACCATATATTTT. The chain combines TRBV7-2 with TRBJ1-3; D call uncertain. V was trimmed by 1 base and J by 8 bases, leaving 9 bases between them. The CDR3 contains 13 residues. Germline assignment: CDR1 SGHTA and CDR2 FQGNSA.

The chain combines TRBV7-6 with TRBJ1-2, with TRBD1 matching over 7 bases. V gave up 5 bases and J gave up 4 bases; unmatched junction bases: 4. This CDR3 is built from 13 residues. CDR1 and CDR2 from the germline V gene are SGHVS and FNYEAQ. The DNA for the CDR3 is TGTGCCAGCAGCGCGACAGGGCGCTATGGCTACACCTTC. Translated, it gives CASSATGRYGYTF.

This clonotype was found a few times. V gene TRBV5-1 combines with J gene TRBJ2-1; tentative D call: TRBD1 (5 bases). The germline V and J ends were trimmed by 0 bases and 15 bases, with 10 bases remaining between them. The CDR3 loop spans 11 amino acids. Germline loops: CDR1 SGHRS, CDR2 YFSETQ. The chain's CDR3 is CASSLDRWTFF. CDR3 nucleotide sequence: TGCGCCAGCAGCTTGGACAGGTGGACGTTCTTC.

The rearrangement joins TRBV9 to TRBJ2-3; no reliable D call. This CDR3 contains 14 residues. Germline V lookup: CDR1 SGDLS, CDR2 YYNGEE. Trimming removed 3 bases from V and 7 bases from J, with 15 bases in between. This chain's CDR3 is CASSGDGLRNTQYF. In DNA form, the CDR3 reads TGTGCCAGCAGCGGCGACGGGCTCAGAAATACGCAGTATTTT.

The chain links TRBV20-1 to TRBJ2-5; 10 bases map to TRBD2. V lost 6 bases to trimming and J lost 13 bases; unmatched junction nucleotides: 20. Germline assignment: CDR1 DFQATT and CDR2 SNEGSKA (reference sequence). The CDR3 totals 15 residues. This CDR3 reads CSAAMGASGGARLYF. The CDR3 region has the DNA TGCAGTGCCGCCATGGGGGCTAGCGGGGGAGCTAGGCTGTACTTC.

A few counts support this clonotype. The CDR3: CASSFHGNRNTEAFF. As DNA, the CDR3 is TGTGCCAGCAGTTTCCATGGTAATAGGAACACTGAAGCTTTCTTT. The rearrangement joins TRBV12-3 or TRBV12-4 to TRBJ1-1; D unresolved. CDR3 size: 15 residues. Trimming pared 3 bases from V and 1 base from J, leaving 12 bases between.

The chain employs TRBV20-1 and TRBJ2-4, with D unresolved. With the DNA end fitting TRBJ2-7 better, the J assignment may be wrong. The CDR3 sequence is 14 residues long. CDR1 and CDR2 (germline): DFQATT, SNEGSKA (reference sequence). This CDR3 reads CSARGLAGAYEQYF. CDR3 coding DNA: TGCAGTGCTAGGGGGTTAGCCGGAGCCTACGAGCAGTACTTC.